This entry lists 9 T cell receptor beta chains sequenced from one sample in a study of PD-1 blockade in classical Hodgkin lymphoma. Assay used: immunoSEQ multiplex PCR; TCRdb lists only in-frame clones, some missing. The data show approximately 20,000 clones, over 80% seen once. Time point noted: cycle 4 day 1 (C4D1), after five to seven weeks of nivolumab. Exposure to brentuximab vedotin varied, and each patient had relapsed following autologous stem cell transplantation. Magnetic negative selection was used to purify CD4+ T cells from PBMCs that had been thawed. The input for sequencing was CD4+ T cells from blood, taken before the fourth cycle of nivolumab. Receptor source: a human donor with classical Hodgkin lymphoma.

This clone appeared a single time. CDR3 sequence (DNA): TGTGCCAGCAGTTTAGGGACAGGGTATAACTACGAGCAGTACTTC. Translating gives CASSLGTGYNYEQYF. The chain carries TRBV27 and TRBJ2-7; TRBD1 matches at 9 bases. The CDR3 extends over 15 amino acids. The V gene's germline CDR1 is MNHEY and CDR2 SMNVEV (reference sequence). Trimming cost V 2 bases and J 3 bases; bases outside gene matches: 5.

The chain combines TRBV11-2 with TRBJ1-1; D is uncertain. Germline assignment: CDR1 SGHAT and CDR2 FQNNGV. The CDR3 runs 13 residues. Trimming removed 5 bases at V and 11 bases at J, with 18 bases between. CDR3: CASSTTVSLEAFF. The CDR3 DNA sequence: TGTGCCAGCAGCACCACCGTGAGCCTCGAGGCTTTCTTT.

This clone was recorded a few times. V usage is TRBV5-4 and J usage is TRBJ2-7, with 10 bases that match TRBD1. The germline V gene encodes CDR1 SGHNT and CDR2 YYREEE (reference sequence). This CDR3 contains 14 residues. V trimming: 0 bases; J trimming: 5 bases; junction bases outside the gene matches: 2. The CDR3: CASSLGTGGHEQYF. The CDR3 nucleotides are TGTGCCAGCAGCTTGGGGACAGGGGGGCACGAGCAGTACTTC. The complete variable domain, with remaining parts taken from reference TRBV5-4 and TRBJ2-7, reads ETGVTQSPTHLIKTRGQQVTLRCSSQSGHNTVSWYQQALGQGPQFIFQYYREEENGRGNFPPRFSGLQFPNYSSELNVNALELDDSALYLCASSLGTGGHEQYFGPGTRLTVT.

This clone has just one count. The V gene is TRBV9, the J gene TRBJ2-7, with TRBD1 identical over 10 bases. The CDR3 covers 15 residues. CDR1 SGDLS and CDR2 YYNGEE come from the germline V gene. V gave up 3 bases and J gave up 2 bases; unmatched junction bases: 5. The CDR3 spells CASSAGQGLPYEQYF. The CDR3 coding sequence is TGTGCCAGCAGCGCGGGACAGGGGTTACCCTACGAGCAGTACTTC.

V is TRBV6-7 and J is TRBJ2-7; 7 nucleotides line up with TRBD2. TRBV6-7 is filed as an ORF, its function uncertain. The CDR3 extends over 14 amino acids. Trimming removed 5 bases from V and 4 bases from J; junction bases left unmatched: 8. CDR3 sequence (DNA): TGTGCCAGCAGTCCCGAGCCGGGACTATACGAGCAGTACTTC. The encoded protein is CASSPEPGLYEQYF.

The chain has TRBV28 and TRBJ1-4; the D gene is possibly TRBD1 (6 bases). This CDR3 spans 13 amino acids. CDR1 and CDR2 from the germline V gene are MDHEN and SYDVKM. V was shortened by 2 bases and J by 11 bases, with 12 bases between the two germline ends. DNA of the CDR3: TGTGCCAGCAGTTTACAGGGGTCGTTGAAACTGTTTTTT. Its protein product is CASSLQGSLKLFF.

The CDR3 DNA follows: TGTGCCAGCAGCCCGCATGGGCAGATAAATCAGCCCCAGCATTTT. It is translated as CASSPHGQINQPQHF. The V and J genes are TRBV28 and TRBJ1-5; the D is unclear. The CDR3 has 15 residues. Germline assignment: CDR1 MDHEN and CDR2 SYDVKM. The V end was cut by 6 bases, the J end by 4 bases, with 16 bases between.

This clone has more than one count but fewer than ten. The CDR3 nucleotides read TGCGCCAGCAGCTCCGGGACAGGGGGAAGTGAAGCTTTCTTT. It translates to CASSSGTGGSEAFF. The chain joins TRBV5-1 to TRBJ1-1, with 11 bases identical to TRBD1. Germline V gives CDR1 SGHRS, CDR2 YFSETQ. CDR3 length equals 14 residues. The V and J ends lost 3 bases and 7 bases, in that order; junction bases with no gene match: 5.

The J gene is TRBJ2-1, the V gene TRBV6-1; 8 bases fit TRBD2. The V gene's germline CDR1 is MNHNS and CDR2 SASEGT. V dropped 7 bases and J dropped 8; count of bases not matched to a gene: 1. This CDR3 region has 11 residues. This CDR3 reads CASKLADEQFF. The CDR3 coding sequence is TGTGCCAGCAAACTAGCGGATGAGCAGTTCTTC.